The sequence of this T cell receptor beta chain was determined in a study of T cell responses to AZD1222 COVID-19 vaccine (dated by TCRdb to about 2021). Some background on the complete study: Because spike-specific TCR depth and breadth did not differ between the two schedules, AZD1222 recipients who got a second dose at roughly 4 weeks were pooled with those who got a second dose at roughly 12 weeks. Trial participants were enrolled by age into 18-55, 56-69 and 70-plus year subgroups, with about 150, 28 and 57 TCR-sequenced participants respectively. A total of more than 230 trial participants underwent TCR sequencing, of whom about 200 had received two doses of AZD1222 and some 25 had received two doses of the MenACWY control vaccine.

Taken from cysteine to phenylalanine, the CDR3 has 13 residues. Just the 39-base CDR3 DNA is kept, in frame starting at base 1. Deletion took 1 base off V and 1 base off J, with a span of 5 bases between the germline ends. CDR1 is given as SGHKS and CDR2 as YYEKEE, both from the germline V gene (reference sequence). The CDR3 regions of human TCRbeta chains were analyzed by immunosequencing. As for the authors' bioinformatics: Repertoire TCRs were matched against a reference library of SARS-CoV-2-specific TCRs generated with the MIRA antigen-specificity platform. Breadth was defined as the fraction of unique TCRs that were SARS-CoV-2-associated. Depth was defined as the fraction of total T cells that were SARS-CoV-2-associated. Using the MIRA data, each spike-specific TCR was mapped to the spike region that the TCR reacts to and placed in a CD4 or CD8 class. Log10-transformed breadth and depth values were compared by one-way ANOVA with Sidak's multiple comparisons tests. The source is immuneACCESS, and TCRdb retained only in-frame sequences with V and J called. Part of the clones is not carried over; for the studies checked, unresolved V genes explain less than half of this, and the remainder is unexplained. From that table come the V and J calls and clone size; the DNA was used to work out D and trimming. Counted in this sample were 150,000 to 170,000 clones; roughly nine tenths of them appeared once. The ten largest clonotypes hold around 18% of the sample.

The time point label, as the study defines it: baseline before first vaccination. Vaccinee samples were obtained from the UK trials COV001 and COV002, which included a single-blind randomized controlled phase 2/3 trial of AZD1222 (ChAdOx1 nCoV-19) in healthy adults. Trial participant PBMC samples were collected at day 0 and day 28 after the second dose for TCRbeta chain sequencing. Study-wide conclusions, independent of this receptor: The whole spike protein was spanned by vaccine-associated CD4 TCRs, and dominant responses were seen in regions 160-218 and 743-854. Participants were mostly white British, with more females than males. The authors suggested clonal diversity may have been underestimated. After two AZD1222 doses, spike-specific TCR breadth and depth were significantly higher than at day 0 and than in MenACWY recipients. The 56-69-year group was small, and its depth increase did not reach significance, likely because of low power. No day 14 peak-response samples were available, so repertoires were characterized only after the peak T cell response. Epitopes outside the regions mutated in the B.1.351 and B.1.1.7 variants were reportedly recognized by nearly half of the unique spike-specific TCRs. Only five to seven AZD1222 recipients were SARS-CoV-2 seropositive at baseline, limiting conclusions about previously exposed vaccinees.

Turning to this clone: Which antigen it targets is not known. No much larger clonotype is one base removed from it; base qualities were not supplied.

This receptor was taken from an adult in good health. The receptor chain draws on TRBV5-5 and TRBJ1-1, with the D segment identity uncertain. Sequences were derived from peripheral blood, sampled on day 0 of AZD1222 vaccination. The nucleotide sequence is TGTGCCAGCAGCTTGAGGCCGAACACTGAAGCTTTCTTT. It codes for CASSLRPNTEAFF.